This T cell receptor beta chain is from a study of T cells in Graves' hyperthyroidism and ophthalmopathy. Study-level background: The initial diagnosis was the point when peripheral blood was collected, ahead of any treatment.

Researchers amplified the TCR beta CDR3 regions from RNA transcripts. HTBI primers were the set used in a first-round RT-PCR of the TCR CDR3. Each CDR3 protein gets one entry after TCRdb re-called the multiplex PCR reads with MiXCR. The sample has 640,000 or so distinct CDR3 sequences; about 14% are singletons. This clonotype was observed many times. Germline assignment: CDR1 MDHEN and CDR2 SYDVKM. CDR3 length: 15 amino acids. V lost 7 bases and J lost 3; bases outside the gene matches: 8. Uncontrolled infections, other autoimmune diseases, pregnancy or lactation led to exclusion of patients. Thyroid ultrasound and orbital computed tomography, with clinical symptoms and serum thyroxine and TRAb, informed diagnoses. The PBMCs had their origin in 10 ml of fresh peripheral blood.

The clonotype originates from a woman aged 35 to 49 with Graves' ophthalmopathy. Sequencing was carried out using blood. This rearrangement joins TRBV28 to TRBJ2-7, with 11 bases identical to TRBD1. The CDR3 here is CASNSGTGGFYEQYF. The CDR3 bases are TGTGCCAGCAACTCCGGGACAGGGGGTTTCTACGAGCAGTACTTC.